Presented here are 7 T cell receptor beta chains from one specimen sequenced in a study of blood T cell repertoires in COVID-19. Data came from immunoSEQ multiplex PCR; TCRdb stores just in-frame clones and leaves some out. The sample has roughly 200,000 clones, 86% seen once. The sequencing sample was made of PBMCs or T cells enriched from blood (not recorded which). The receptors stem from a woman younger than 45 who had recovered from COVID-19.

This CDR3 is CASSQGSSRGNGYTF. The CDR3 DNA is TGTGCCAGCAGCCAAGGGAGTTCCAGGGGTAATGGCTACACCTTC. The chain links TRBV4-2 to TRBJ1-2; perhaps TRBD1 as D (6 bases). Trimming took off 1 base at V and 6 bases at J, with 15 bases between the two ends. From germline, CDR1 is LGHNA and CDR2 YNFKEQ. The CDR3 sequence is 15 residues long.

V gene TRBV30 combines with J gene TRBJ2-2; perhaps TRBD2 as D (6 bases). The V end lost 8 bases, the J end lost 5 bases, and 15 bases lay between the germline ends. This CDR3 region has 13 residues. The germline CDR1 and CDR2 sequences are GTSNPN and SVGIG (reference sequence). In DNA form, the CDR3 reads TGTGCCGAAAGGAGGGAAGTGACCGGGGAGCTGTTTTTT. Translating gives CAERREVTGELFF.

The V and J genes are TRBV2 and TRBJ1-5; TRBD1 matches at 7 bases. This CDR3 comprises 17 residues. Per the germline V gene, CDR1 is SNHLY and CDR2 is FYNNEI. V gave up 2 bases and J gave up 5 bases; unmatched junction bases: 12. CDR3 sequence: CASSEHRFGTDDQPQHF. DNA for the CDR3: TGTGCCAGCAGTGAACATCGTTTCGGGACAGATGATCAGCCCCAGCATTTT.

J is TRBJ2-3 and V is TRBV4-1; TRBD2 aligns across 16 bases. The CDR3 sequence is 19 residues long. Germline trimming cut 4 bases from V and 3 bases from J; bases unmatched to any gene: 10. From germline, CDR1 is MGHRA and CDR2 YSYEKL. The CDR3 loop reads CASSRTPGLAGGPTDTQYF. In DNA, the CDR3 is TGCGCCAGCAGCCGGACCCCGGGACTAGCGGGAGGGCCGACAGATACGCAGTATTTT.

The rearrangement links TRBV7-9 to TRBJ2-3; D remains unclear. This CDR3 comprises 15 residues. In germline, CDR1 is SEHNR, CDR2 FQNEAQ (reference sequence). The V end lost 0 bases, the J end lost 6 bases, and 13 bases lay between the germline ends. The CDR3 loop reads CASSLAPSRVDTQYF. In DNA, the CDR3 is TGTGCCAGCAGCTTAGCCCCCAGTCGGGTGGATACGCAGTATTTT.

J is TRBJ2-7 and V is TRBV4-1; perhaps TRBD2 as D (5 bases). Trimming removed 4 bases from V and 5 bases from J, with 18 bases in between. Germline loops: CDR1 MGHRA, CDR2 YSYEKL. The CDR3 has 15 amino acids. The CDR3 is CASSLAGREDDEQYF. DNA of the CDR3: TGCGCCAGCAGCCTGGCCGGACGGGAAGATGACGAGCAGTACTTC.

The chain combines TRBV7-2 with TRBJ2-5, with 10 bases fitting TRBD2. This CDR3 spans 15 amino acids. Germline lookup yields CDR1 SGHTA and CDR2 FQGNSA. V dropped 7 bases and J dropped 4; count of bases not matched to a gene: 9. The CDR3 region is CASTPGVAGGETQYF. DNA for the CDR3: TGTGCCAGCACCCCGGGAGTAGCGGGAGGAGAGACCCAGTACTTC.